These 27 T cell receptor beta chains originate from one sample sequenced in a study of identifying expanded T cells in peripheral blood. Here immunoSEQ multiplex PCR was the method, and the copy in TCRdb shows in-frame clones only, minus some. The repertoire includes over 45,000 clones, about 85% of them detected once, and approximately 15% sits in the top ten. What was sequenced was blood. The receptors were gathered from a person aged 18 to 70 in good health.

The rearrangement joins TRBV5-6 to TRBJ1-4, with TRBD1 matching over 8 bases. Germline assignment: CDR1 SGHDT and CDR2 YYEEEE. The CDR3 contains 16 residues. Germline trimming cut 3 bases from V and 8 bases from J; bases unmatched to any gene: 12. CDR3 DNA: TGTGCCAGCAGCTCCAGAAAGACAGGGGCGAACGAAAAACTGTTTTTT. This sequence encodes CASSSRKTGANEKLFF.

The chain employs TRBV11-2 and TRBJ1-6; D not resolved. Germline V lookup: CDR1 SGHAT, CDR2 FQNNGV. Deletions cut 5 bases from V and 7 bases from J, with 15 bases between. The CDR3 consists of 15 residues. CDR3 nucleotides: TGTGCCAGCAGCACCTCGGAGGGAGAGAATTCACCCCTCCACTTT. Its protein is CASSTSEGENSPLHF. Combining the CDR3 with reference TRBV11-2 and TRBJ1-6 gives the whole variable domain EAGVAQSPRYKIIEKRQSVAFWCNPISGHATLYWYQQILGQGPKLLIQFQNNGVVDDSQLPKDRFSAERLKGVDSTLKIQPAKLEDSAVYLCASSTSEGENSPLHFGNGTRLTVT.

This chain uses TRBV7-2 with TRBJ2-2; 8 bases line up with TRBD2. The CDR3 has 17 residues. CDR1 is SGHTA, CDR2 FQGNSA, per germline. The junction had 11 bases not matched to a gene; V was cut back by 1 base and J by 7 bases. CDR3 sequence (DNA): TGTGCCAGCAGCTTAGGATCGGGAGCGGGAGTTTTCGGGGAGCTGTTTTTT. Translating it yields CASSLGSGAGVFGELFF.

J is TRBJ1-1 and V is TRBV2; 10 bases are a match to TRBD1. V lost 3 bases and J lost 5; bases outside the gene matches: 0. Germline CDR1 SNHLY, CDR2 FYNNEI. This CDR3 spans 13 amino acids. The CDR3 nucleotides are TGTGCCAGCAGTGAGGGACAGGGGACTGAAGCTTTCTTT. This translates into CASSEGQGTEAFF.

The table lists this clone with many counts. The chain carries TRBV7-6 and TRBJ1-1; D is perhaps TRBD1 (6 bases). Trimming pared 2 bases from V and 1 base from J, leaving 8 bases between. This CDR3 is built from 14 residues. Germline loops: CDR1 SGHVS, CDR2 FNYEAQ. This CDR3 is CASSLQGPNTEAFF. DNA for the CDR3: TGTGCCAGCAGCTTACAGGGGCCGAACACTGAAGCTTTCTTT.

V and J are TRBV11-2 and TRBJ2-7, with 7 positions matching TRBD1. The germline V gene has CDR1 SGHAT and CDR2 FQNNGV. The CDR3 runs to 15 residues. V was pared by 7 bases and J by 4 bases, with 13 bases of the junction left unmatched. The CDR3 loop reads CASTTTGPRRYEQYF. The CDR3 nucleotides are TGTGCCAGCACTACGACAGGGCCGCGGAGGTACGAGCAGTACTTC.

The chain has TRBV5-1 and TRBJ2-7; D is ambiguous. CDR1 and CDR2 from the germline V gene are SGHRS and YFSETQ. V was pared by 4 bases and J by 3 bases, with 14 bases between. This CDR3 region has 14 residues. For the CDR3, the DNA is TGCGCCAGCAGCCCCCGGTCCCACCTCTACGAGCAGTACTTC. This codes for CASSPRSHLYEQYF.

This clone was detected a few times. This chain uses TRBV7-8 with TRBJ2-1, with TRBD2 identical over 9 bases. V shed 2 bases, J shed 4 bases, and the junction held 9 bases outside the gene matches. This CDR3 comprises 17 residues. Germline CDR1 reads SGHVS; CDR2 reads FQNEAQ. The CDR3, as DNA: TGTGCCAGCAGCTTATATGTTGGGCGGGGGGGATACAATGAGCAGTTCTTC. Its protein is CASSLYVGRGGYNEQFF. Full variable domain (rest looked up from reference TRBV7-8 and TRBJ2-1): GAGVSQSPRYKVAKRGQDVALRCDPISGHVSLFWYQQALGQGPEFLTYFQNEAQLDKSGLPSDRFFAERPEGSVSTLKIQRTQQEDSAVYLCASSLYVGRGGYNEQFFGPGTRLTVL.

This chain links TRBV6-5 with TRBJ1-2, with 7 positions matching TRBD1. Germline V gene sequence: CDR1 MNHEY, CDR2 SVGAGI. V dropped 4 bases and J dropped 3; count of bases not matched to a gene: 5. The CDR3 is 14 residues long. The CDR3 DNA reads TGTGCCAGCAGTTCCCGACAGGGCGACTATGGCTACACCTTC. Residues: CASSSRQGDYGYTF.

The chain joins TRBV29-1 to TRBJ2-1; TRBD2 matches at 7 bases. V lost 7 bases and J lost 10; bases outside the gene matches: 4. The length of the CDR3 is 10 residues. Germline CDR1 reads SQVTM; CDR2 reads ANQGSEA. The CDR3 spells CSAGGREQFF. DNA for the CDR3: TGCAGCGCCGGGGGGAGAGAGCAGTTCTTC.

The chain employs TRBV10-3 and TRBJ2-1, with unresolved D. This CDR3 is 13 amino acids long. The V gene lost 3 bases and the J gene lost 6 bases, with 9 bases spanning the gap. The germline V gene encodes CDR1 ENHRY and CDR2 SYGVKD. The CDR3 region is CAISEPASNEQFF. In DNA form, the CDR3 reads TGTGCCATCAGTGAACCAGCCTCCAATGAGCAGTTCTTC.

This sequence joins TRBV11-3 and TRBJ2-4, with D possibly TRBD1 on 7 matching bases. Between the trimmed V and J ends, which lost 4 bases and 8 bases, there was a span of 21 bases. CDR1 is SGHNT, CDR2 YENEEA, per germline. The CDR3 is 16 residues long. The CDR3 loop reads CASSSNGRGELDIQYF. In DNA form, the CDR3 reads TGTGCCAGCAGCTCTAATGGCAGGGGGGAGTTGGACATTCAGTACTTC.

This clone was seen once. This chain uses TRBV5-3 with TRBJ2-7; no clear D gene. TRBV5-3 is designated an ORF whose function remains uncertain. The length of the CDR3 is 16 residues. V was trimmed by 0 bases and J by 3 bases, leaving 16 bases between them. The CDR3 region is CARSLGQRVAGYEQYF. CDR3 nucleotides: TGTGCCAGAAGCTTGGGTCAGCGAGTAGCAGGCTACGAGCAGTACTTC.

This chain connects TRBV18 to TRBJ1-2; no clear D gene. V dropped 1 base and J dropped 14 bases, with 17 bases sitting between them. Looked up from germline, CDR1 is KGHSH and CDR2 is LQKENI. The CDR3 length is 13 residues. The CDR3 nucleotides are TGTGCCAGCTCACCACTCGGCGGCCCGCCGGGTACCTTC. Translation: CASSPLGGPPGTF.

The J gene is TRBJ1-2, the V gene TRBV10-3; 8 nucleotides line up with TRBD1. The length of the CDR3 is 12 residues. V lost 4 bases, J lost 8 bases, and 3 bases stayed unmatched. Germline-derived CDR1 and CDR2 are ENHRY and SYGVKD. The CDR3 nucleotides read TGTGCCATCAGTGGGGACAGGCCAGGCTACACCTTC. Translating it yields CAISGDRPGYTF.

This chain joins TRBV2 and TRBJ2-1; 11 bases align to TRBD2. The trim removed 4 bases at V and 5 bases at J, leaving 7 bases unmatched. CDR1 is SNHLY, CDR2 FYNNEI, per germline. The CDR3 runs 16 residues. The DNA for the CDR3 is TGTGCCAGCAGTGTTTTAGCGGGGGGGCCCAACAATGAGCAGTTCTTC. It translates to CASSVLAGGPNNEQFF. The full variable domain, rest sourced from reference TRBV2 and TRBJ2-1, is EPEVTQTPSHQVTQMGQEVILRCVPISNHLYFYWYRQILGQKVEFLVSFYNNEISEKSEIFDDQFSVERPDGSNFTLKIRSTKLEDSAMYFCASSVLAGGPNNEQFFGPGTRLTVL.

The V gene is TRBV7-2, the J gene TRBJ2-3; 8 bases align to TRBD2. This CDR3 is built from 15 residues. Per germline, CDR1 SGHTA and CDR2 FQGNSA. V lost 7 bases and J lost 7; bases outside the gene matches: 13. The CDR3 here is CASTMGGRRMNTQYF. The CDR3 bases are TGTGCCAGCACCATGGGCGGGAGGAGGATGAATACGCAGTATTTT. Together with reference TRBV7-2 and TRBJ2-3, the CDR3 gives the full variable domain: GAGVSQSPSNKVTEKGKDVELRCDPISGHTALYWYRQSLGQGLEFLIYFQGNSAPDKSGLPSDRFSAERTGGSVSTLTIQRTQQEDSAVYLCASTMGGRRMNTQYFGPGTRLTVL.

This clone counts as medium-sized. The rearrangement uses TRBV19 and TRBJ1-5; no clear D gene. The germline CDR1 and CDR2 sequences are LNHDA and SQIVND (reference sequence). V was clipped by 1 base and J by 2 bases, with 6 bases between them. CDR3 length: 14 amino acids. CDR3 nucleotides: TGTGCCAGTAGTATAGTTGCCGGCAATCAGCCCCAGCATTTT. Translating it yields CASSIVAGNQPQHF.

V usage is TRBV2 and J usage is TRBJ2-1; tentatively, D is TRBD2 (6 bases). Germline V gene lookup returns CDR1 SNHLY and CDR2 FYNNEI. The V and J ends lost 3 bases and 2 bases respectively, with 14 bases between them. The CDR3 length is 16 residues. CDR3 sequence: CASSDTGDRTYNEQFF. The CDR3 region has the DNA TGTGCCAGCAGTGATACGGGGGATCGCACCTACAATGAGCAGTTCTTC.

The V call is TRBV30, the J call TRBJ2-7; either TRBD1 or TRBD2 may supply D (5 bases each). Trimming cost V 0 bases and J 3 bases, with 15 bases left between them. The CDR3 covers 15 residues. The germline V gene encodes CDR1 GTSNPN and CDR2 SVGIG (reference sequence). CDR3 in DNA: TGTGCCTGGAGTGTACAATCGGGGCTCCACTACGAGCAGTACTTC. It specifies CAWSVQSGLHYEQYF. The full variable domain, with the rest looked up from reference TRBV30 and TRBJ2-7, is SQTIHQWPATLVQPVGSPLSLECTVEGTSNPNLYWYRQAAGRGLQLLFYSVGIGQISSEVPQNLSASRPQDRQFILSSKKLLLSDSGFYLCAWSVQSGLHYEQYFGPGTRLTVT.

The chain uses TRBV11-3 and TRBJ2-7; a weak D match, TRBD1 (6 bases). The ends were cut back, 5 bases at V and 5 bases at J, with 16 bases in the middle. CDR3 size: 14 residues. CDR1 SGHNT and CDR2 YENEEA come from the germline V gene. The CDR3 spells CASSGTGIVHEQYF. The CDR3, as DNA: TGTGCCAGCAGCGGCACAGGGATAGTCCACGAGCAGTACTTC.

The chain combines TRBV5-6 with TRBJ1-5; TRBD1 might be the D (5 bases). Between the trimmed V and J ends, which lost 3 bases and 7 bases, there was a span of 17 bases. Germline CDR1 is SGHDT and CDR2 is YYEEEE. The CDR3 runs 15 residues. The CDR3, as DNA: TGTGCCAGCAGCTCTTCGGGGGGTCTTGCCCAGCCCCAGCATTTT. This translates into CASSSSGGLAQPQHF.

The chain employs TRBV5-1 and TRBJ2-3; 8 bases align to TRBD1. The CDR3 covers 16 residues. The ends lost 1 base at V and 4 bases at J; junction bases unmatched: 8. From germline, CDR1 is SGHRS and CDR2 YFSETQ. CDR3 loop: CASSLSGTGPADTQYF. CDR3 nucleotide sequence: TGCGCCAGCAGCTTGTCCGGGACAGGCCCCGCAGATACGCAGTATTTT. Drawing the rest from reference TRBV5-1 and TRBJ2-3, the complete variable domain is KAGVTQTPRYLIKTRGQQVTLSCSPISGHRSVSWYQQTPGQGLQFLFEYFSETQRNKGNFPGRFSGRQFSNSRSEMNVSTLELGDSALYLCASSLSGTGPADTQYFGPGTRLTVL.

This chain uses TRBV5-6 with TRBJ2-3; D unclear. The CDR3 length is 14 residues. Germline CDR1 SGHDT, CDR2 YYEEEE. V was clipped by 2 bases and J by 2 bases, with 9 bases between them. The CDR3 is CASSFQALTDTQYF. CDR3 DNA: TGTGCCAGCAGCTTTCAGGCCCTCACAGATACGCAGTATTTT.

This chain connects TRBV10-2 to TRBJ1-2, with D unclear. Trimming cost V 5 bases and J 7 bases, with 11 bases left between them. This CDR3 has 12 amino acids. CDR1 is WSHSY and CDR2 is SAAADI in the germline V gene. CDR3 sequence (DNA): TGCGCCAGCAGTCCCCAAAGGCGTGGCTACACCTTC. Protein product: CASSPQRRGYTF.

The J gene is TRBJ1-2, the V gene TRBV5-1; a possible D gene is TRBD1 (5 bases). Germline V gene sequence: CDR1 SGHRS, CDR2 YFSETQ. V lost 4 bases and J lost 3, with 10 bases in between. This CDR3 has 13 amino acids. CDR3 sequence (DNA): TGCGCCAGCAGCCTTAGCAGGGACTATGGCTACACCTTC. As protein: CASSLSRDYGYTF.

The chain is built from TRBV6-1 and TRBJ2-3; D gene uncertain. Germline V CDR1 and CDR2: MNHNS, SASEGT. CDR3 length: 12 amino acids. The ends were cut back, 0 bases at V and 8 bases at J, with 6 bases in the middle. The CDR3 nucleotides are TGTGCCAGCAGTGAAGCTTGGGGTACGCAGTATTTT. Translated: CASSEAWGTQYF.